The 5 T cell receptor beta chains below all came from one sample that was sequenced in a study of regulatory T cells in long-lasting Graves disease. Arm-PCR with iRepertoire HTBI primers amplified the CDR3 regions for these TCR beta libraries. TCRdb analysed the multiplex PCR reads with MiXCR anew, one entry per CDR3 protein. The profile shows about 400,000 distinct CDR3 sequences, 15% to 18% of them singletons. Regarding time point: newly diagnosed GD, antithyroid drugs for less than 3 months. PBMC-extracted RNA yielded the TCR library. The specimen comprised peripheral blood mononuclear cells (PBMCs), sampled at new diagnosis, from a patient treated with antithyroid drugs. These receptor sequences come from a female donor with Graves disease.

This clonotype was counted ten times or more. V and J are TRBV18 and TRBJ2-5; D is ambiguous. The germline V and J ends were trimmed by 3 bases and 4 bases, with 6 bases remaining between them. The CDR3 sequence is 12 residues long. The V gene's germline CDR1 is KGHSH and CDR2 LQKENI. The CDR3 loop reads CASSPSRETQYF. The CDR3 DNA sequence: TGTGCCAGCTCACCGTCGCGAGAGACCCAGTACTTC.

This clonotype was counted at least ten times. V gene TRBV6-5 combines with J gene TRBJ1-1; weak D call: TRBD1 (6 bases). CDR1 is MNHEY and CDR2 is SVGAGI in the germline V gene. The length of the CDR3 is 14 residues. With 4 bases removed from V and 4 bases from J, the gap between germline ends came to 13 bases. The DNA for the CDR3 is TGTGCCAGCAGTTCGGAGGGAGGGGGCACTGAAGCTTTCTTT. Its translation: CASSSEGGGTEAFF.

This clonotype has at least ten counts. The rearrangement uses TRBV12-3 or TRBV12-4 and TRBJ1-5; no reliable D call. V shed 2 bases and J shed 4 bases, with 3 bases lying between them. This CDR3 has 12 residues. CDR3 loop: CASSLRNQPQHF. CDR3 in DNA: TGTGCCAGCAGTTTACGGAATCAGCCCCAGCATTTT.

This clonotype has a count of ten or more. The chain combines TRBV7-2 with TRBJ2-3, with D maybe TRBD1 (6 bases). This CDR3 region has 17 residues. The germline gives CDR1 SGHTA, CDR2 FQGNSA. V lost 1 base to trimming and J lost 3 bases, with 17 bases between them. The chain's CDR3 is CASSLGVQGIITDTQYF. The CDR3 DNA follows: TGTGCCAGCAGCTTAGGTGTTCAGGGGATAATTACAGATACGCAGTATTTT. The entire variable domain, with the rest obtained from reference TRBV7-2 and TRBJ2-3, is as follows: GAGVSQSPSNKVTEKGKDVELRCDPISGHTALYWYRQSLGQGLEFLIYFQGNSAPDKSGLPSDRFSAERTGGSVSTLTIQRTQQEDSAVYLCASSLGVQGIITDTQYFGPGTRLTVL.

This clonotype came up many times. This chain links TRBV5-1 with TRBJ2-1; D gene unclear. Per germline, CDR1 SGHRS and CDR2 YFSETQ. V lost 0 bases and J lost 6, with 7 bases in between. The CDR3 has 13 amino acids. In nucleotides, the CDR3 is TGCGCCAGCAGCTTGGGGCAAGGCAATGAGCAGTTCTTC. Its protein is CASSLGQGNEQFF.